The T cell receptor (beta chain) under discussion was sequenced for a study of CD8+ T cells in alopecia areata. RNA extraction was followed by reverse transcription into cDNA, which acted as the sequencing template. Libraries were prepared by immunoSEQ multiplex PCR; TCRdb keeps only in-frame clonotypes and omits some of them. The profile shows hundreds of thousands of clones, roughly two thirds of them singletons. Alopecia areata patients had lesional scalp punch biopsies and peripheral blood taken from them. Germline V gives CDR1 LNHNV, CDR2 YYDKDF (reference sequence). V lost 2 bases and J lost 1, with 4 bases in between. This CDR3 contains 13 residues.

Sequencing was performed on CD4+ T cells sorted from blood, taken at week 0. The chain uses TRBV15 and TRBJ2-3; D ambiguous. The clonotype was recovered from a human donor with alopecia areata. As DNA, the CDR3 is TGTGCCACCAGCAGATACCGCACAGATACGCAGTATTTT. This sequence encodes CATSRYRTDTQYF.